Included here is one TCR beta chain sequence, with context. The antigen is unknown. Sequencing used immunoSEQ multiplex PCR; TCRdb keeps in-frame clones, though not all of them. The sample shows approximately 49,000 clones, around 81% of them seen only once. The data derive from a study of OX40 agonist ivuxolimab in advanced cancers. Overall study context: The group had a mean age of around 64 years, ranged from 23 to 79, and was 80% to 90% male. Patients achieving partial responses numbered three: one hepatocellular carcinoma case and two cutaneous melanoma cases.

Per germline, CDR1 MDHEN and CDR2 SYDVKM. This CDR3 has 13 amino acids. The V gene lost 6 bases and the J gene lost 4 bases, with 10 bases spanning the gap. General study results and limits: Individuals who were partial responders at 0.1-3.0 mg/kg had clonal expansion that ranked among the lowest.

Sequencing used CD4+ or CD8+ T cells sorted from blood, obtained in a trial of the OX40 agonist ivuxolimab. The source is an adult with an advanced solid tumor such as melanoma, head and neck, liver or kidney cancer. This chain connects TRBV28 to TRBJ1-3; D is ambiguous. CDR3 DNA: TGTGCCAGCAGGGAGGGCCCCGGAAACACCATATATTTT. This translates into CASREGPGNTIYF. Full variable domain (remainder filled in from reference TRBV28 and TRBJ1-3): DVKVTQSSRYLVKRTGEKVFLECVQDMDHENMFWYRQDPGLGLRLIYFSYDVKMKEKGDIPEGYSVSREKKERFSLILESASTNQTSMYLCASREGPGNTIYFGEGSWLTVV.